The next 23 T cell receptor beta chains were all read from a single sample in a study of response to subunit inactivated influenza vaccine. MiXCR was run by TCRdb on the RT-PCR reads, yielding one entry per CDR3 protein. The profile shows about 520,000 distinct CDR3 sequences, more than 7% of them singletons. The specimen comprised PBMCs from blood, sampled 23 to 25 months after vaccination. The receptor source for this set is a man aged 50 to 69 who received an inactivated influenza vaccine.

In its sample, this clonotype was seen many times. The chain couples TRBV12-3 or TRBV12-4 to TRBJ2-1; TRBD2 matches at 10 bases. With V trimmed by 5 bases and J by 7 bases, 14 bases remained unmatched. CDR3 length: 17 residues. The CDR3, as DNA: TGTGCCAGCAGTCAGGTTCCTAGCGGGAGTTTCATTAATGAGCAGTTCTTC. It translates to CASSQVPSGSFINEQFF.

This clonotype was seen ten or more times. The rearrangement links TRBV5-8 to TRBJ1-4; D ambiguous. CDR3 length equals 11 residues. The V end lost 1 base, the J end lost 11 bases, and 6 bases lay between the germline ends. CDR1 SGHTS and CDR2 YDEGEE come from the germline V gene. Written as DNA, the CDR3 is TGTGCCAGCAGCTTGTATGGGAAACTGTTTTTT. It specifies CASSLYGKLFF.

This clonotype was recorded a few times. The chain couples TRBV6-2 or TRBV6-3 to TRBJ2-4; TRBD2 is a possible D gene (6 bases). From germline, CDR1 is MNHEY and CDR2 SVGEGT. This CDR3 has 13 residues. CDR3: CARRDLAKNIQYF. The CDR3 DNA follows: TGTGCACGGAGGGATCTAGCCAAAAACATTCAGTACTTC.

This clonotype was detected ten times or more. The chain employs TRBV4-1 and TRBJ2-3; the match to TRBD2 covers 7 bases. The CDR3 sequence is 12 residues long. Germline CDR1 reads MGHRA; CDR2 reads YSYEKL. V lost 5 bases to trimming and J lost 4 bases; unmatched junction nucleotides: 0. The chain's CDR3 is CASSAGADTQYF. In DNA, the CDR3 is TGCGCCAGCAGCGCGGGAGCAGATACGCAGTATTTT.

In its sample, this clonotype was seen a few times. V usage is TRBV11-2 and J usage is TRBJ2-7, with D hard to call. CDR1 is SGHAT and CDR2 is FQNNGV in the germline V gene. The CDR3 extends over 13 amino acids. V dropped 0 bases and J dropped 6 bases, with 9 bases sitting between them. The CDR3 sequence: CASSLDTELEQYF. The CDR3 DNA sequence: TGTGCCAGCAGCTTAGATACTGAGCTCGAGCAGTACTTC. Looking up the rest from reference TRBV11-2 and TRBJ2-7 gives the full variable domain: EAGVAQSPRYKIIEKRQSVAFWCNPISGHATLYWYQQILGQGPKLLIQFQNNGVVDDSQLPKDRFSAERLKGVDSTLKIQPAKLEDSAVYLCASSLDTELEQYFGPGTRLTVT.

The CDR3 reads CASSLGGAEEQFF. The DNA for the CDR3 is TGTGCCAGCAGCTTAGGAGGGGCAGAGGAGCAGTTCTTC. This chain links TRBV11-2 with TRBJ2-1, with D possibly called TRBD1 or TRBD2 (5 bases each). V lost 1 base and J 10 bases, leaving 11 bases between the germline ends. Germline lookup yields CDR1 SGHAT and CDR2 FQNNGV. The CDR3 totals 13 residues.

V is TRBV6-2 or TRBV6-3 and J is TRBJ2-1; D gene uncertain. Germline V gene data show CDR1 as MNHEY and CDR2 as SVGEGT. The CDR3 is 14 residues long. The V and J ends lost 0 bases and 3 bases respectively, with 6 bases between them. CDR3 in amino acids: CASSYSSDYNEQFF. The CDR3 region has the DNA TGTGCCAGCAGTTACTCCTCGGACTACAATGAGCAGTTCTTC.

Ten or more counts support this clonotype. The chain links TRBV11-2 to TRBJ2-5, with D perhaps matching TRBD2 (6 bases). Looked up from germline, CDR1 is SGHAT and CDR2 is FQNNGV. The CDR3 is made up of 14 amino acids. The V end was cut by 5 bases, the J end by 8 bases, with 18 bases between. DNA for the CDR3: TGTGCCAGCAGCCTAGGGTTACAGGAGGGAACCCAGTACTTC. Protein product: CASSLGLQEGTQYF.

This clonotype occurred many times. This chain uses TRBV20-1 with TRBJ2-6; D is uncertain. Germline V gives CDR1 DFQATT, CDR2 SNEGSKA (reference sequence). Trimming stripped 5 bases from V and 3 bases from J, with 2 bases between. The CDR3 totals 11 residues. The CDR3 nucleotides are TGCAGTGCTGTTGGGGCCAACGTCCTGACTTTC. Protein sequence: CSAVGANVLTF.

At least ten counts were recorded for this clonotype. The chain couples TRBV7-6 to TRBJ2-7; 8 nucleotides align to TRBD2. Germline trimming cut 0 bases from V and 3 bases from J; bases unmatched to any gene: 1. Germline V gene data show CDR1 as SGHVS and CDR2 as FNYEAQ. The CDR3 runs 14 residues. The CDR3: CASSLATSGYEQYF. DNA for the CDR3: TGTGCCAGCAGCTTAGCCACTAGCGGCTACGAGCAGTACTTC.

This clonotype was seen at least ten times. The CDR3 here is CASSESGTANQPQHF. The CDR3 region has the DNA TGCGCCAGCAGTGAGTCAGGGACAGCTAATCAGCCCCAGCATTTT. The chain combines TRBV10-2 with TRBJ1-5, with 7 bases aligning to TRBD1. Germline V gene data show CDR1 as WSHSY and CDR2 as SAAADI. This CDR3 has 15 residues. Trimming cost V 0 bases and J 4 bases; bases outside gene matches: 3.

The chain is built from TRBV20-1 and TRBJ2-3, with D tentatively TRBD2 (6 bases). Germline V CDR1 and CDR2: DFQATT, SNEGSKA (reference sequence). Trimming stripped 5 bases from V and 0 bases from J, with 12 bases between. This CDR3 spans 14 amino acids. For the CDR3, the DNA is TGCAGTGCTGGCGGCGGGGTGAGCACAGATACGCAGTATTTT. It encodes CSAGGGVSTDTQYF.

This clonotype occurred many times. The rearrangement links TRBV4-3 to TRBJ2-3, with D perhaps TRBD2 (5 bases). The CDR3 loop spans 17 amino acids. V gave up 3 bases and J gave up 1 base, with 17 bases separating them. Germline V lookup: CDR1 LGHNA, CDR2 YSLEER. The CDR3 loop reads CASSQSFASGGTDTQYF. The CDR3, as DNA: TGCGCCAGCAGCCAGAGTTTTGCATCCGGGGGCACAGATACGCAGTATTTT.

This clonotype was detected only a few times. The J gene is TRBJ2-1, the V gene TRBV23-1; 10 nucleotides line up with TRBD1. TRBV23-1 is an ORF, and what it does is uncertain. The trim removed 7 bases at V and 7 bases at J, leaving 7 bases unmatched. The CDR3 has 14 amino acids. The CDR3 reads CASNRGQGNNEQFF. Written as DNA, the CDR3 is TGCGCCAGCAATCGGGGACAGGGGAATAATGAGCAGTTCTTC.

The chain uses TRBV24-1 and TRBJ2-3; the match to TRBD2 covers 13 bases. J was trimmed by 8 bases and V by 3 bases; bases with no gene match: 13. CDR3 size: 18 residues. CDR1 and CDR2 (germline): KGHDR, SFDVKD. The CDR3 nucleotides read TGTGCCACCAGTGATCCTCGGACTAGCGGGGGCCACGCCGGTACGCAGTATTTT. This sequence encodes CATSDPRTSGGHAGTQYF.

Comment on this clonotype: A junction boundary mismatches the germline segment, possibly from a read error. The genes are TRBV20-1 and TRBJ2-5; D may correspond to TRBD1 or TRBD2 (5 bases each). This CDR3 contains 16 residues. Germline values: CDR1 DFQATT, CDR2 SNEGSKA (reference sequence). The CDR3 here is CSGKIPGRTIREAQYF. The CDR3, as DNA: TGCAGCGGAAAGATCCCGGGACGGACAATAAGAGAGGCCCAGTACTTC.

This chain uses TRBV20-1 with TRBJ1-1; maybe TRBD1 (5 bases). Germline CDR1 DFQATT, CDR2 SNEGSKA (reference sequence). The CDR3 runs 14 residues. The ends were cut back, 3 bases at V and 1 base at J, with 12 bases in the middle. DNA for the CDR3: TGCAGTGCTAGGACCGGGACCTGGAACACTGAAGCTTTCTTT. It codes for CSARTGTWNTEAFF.

This clonotype has only a few counts. The genes are TRBV9 and TRBJ2-1; TRBD2 matches 7 bases. Germline loops: CDR1 SGDLS, CDR2 YYNGEE. V was clipped by 4 bases and J by 8 bases; unmatched bases: 12. This CDR3 spans 15 amino acids. The CDR3 bases are TGTGCCAGCAGCAGGTGGACTAGGGGCGTCGATGAGCAGTTCTTC. The encoded protein is CASSRWTRGVDEQFF.

The V and J genes are TRBV7-9 and TRBJ2-2; the D gene is possibly TRBD1 (5 bases). The CDR3 is 15 residues long. Germline V CDR1 and CDR2: SEHNR, FQNEAQ (reference sequence). Trimming cost V 2 bases and J 1 base, with 8 bases left between them. The CDR3 reads CASSLFQGNTGELFF. The DNA for the CDR3 is TGTGCCAGCAGCTTATTCCAGGGGAACACCGGGGAGCTGTTTTTT.

Ten or more counts support this clonotype. V is TRBV4-3 and J is TRBJ2-1; 7 bases match TRBD2. V was pared by 1 base and J by 8 bases, with 8 bases of the junction left unmatched. This CDR3 comprises 15 residues. The germline CDR1 and CDR2 sequences are LGHNA and YSLEER. The CDR3 DNA is TGCGCCAGCAGCCAAGTGGGAGGGCATTTCGATGAGCAGTTCTTC. Protein product: CASSQVGGHFDEQFF.

The gene calls are TRBV21-1 and TRBJ2-5; whether TRBD2, the table's D call, matches the DNA was not checked. TRBV21-1 has pseudogene status. The CDR3 covers 16 residues. In DNA form, the CDR3 reads TGTGCCAGCAGCAAAGATCTGCGGGGGTTCCAAGAGACCCAGTACTTC. Protein: CASSKDLRGFQETQYF.

This clonotype has just a few counts. The chain employs TRBV29-1 and TRBJ1-4; 7 bases are a match to TRBD1. The junction had 9 bases not matched to a gene; V was cut back by 6 bases and J by 8 bases. Germline assignment: CDR1 SQVTM and CDR2 ANQGSEA. The CDR3 loop spans 13 amino acids. CDR3 in amino acids: CSVAGTDREKLFF. The CDR3, as DNA: TGCAGCGTCGCCGGGACAGATAGAGAAAAACTGTTTTTT.

This clonotype was counted between two and nine times. The chain recombines TRBV11-2 with TRBJ2-7; TRBD2 matches 13 bases. V shed 2 bases and J 3 bases; nucleotides not matched to a gene: 10. The germline V gene has CDR1 SGHAT and CDR2 FQNNGV. This CDR3 contains 18 residues. CDR3 region: CASSLRLAGGTSHYEQYF. As DNA, the CDR3 is TGTGCCAGCAGCTTAAGACTAGCGGGGGGTACTTCCCACTACGAGCAGTACTTC.